The sequence of this T cell receptor (beta chain) was determined in a study of Graves' ophthalmopathy and Graves' hyperthyroidism. Scientists amplified the TCR beta CDR3 regions from RNA transcripts. Following a first-round RT-PCR that used HTBI primers, a second-round multiplex PCR was carried out. One entry per CDR3 protein results from TCRdb running MiXCR on the multiplex PCR reads. The sample has 400,000 or so distinct CDR3 sequences; 15% are singletons. This clonotype was observed many times. The CDR3 is 14 amino acids. V lost 1 base and J 5 bases, leaving 8 bases between the germline ends. Germline assignment: CDR1 MNHEY and CDR2 SVGEGT. Eligible hyperthyroidism cases comprised new diagnoses of under 2 months' duration in individuals aged 18 to 65.

The sample was peripheral blood. The receptor comes from a young woman with stable Graves' hyperthyroidism. The genes are TRBV6-2 or TRBV6-3 and TRBJ2-2; D remains ambiguous. CDR3 residues: CASSYFLETGELFF. CDR3 nucleotides: TGTGCCAGCAGTTACTTCCTGGAAACCGGGGAGCTGTTTTTT.